Following are 8 T cell receptor beta chains from one sample sequenced in a study of T-cell memory formation after mild COVID-19. TCRdb reprocessed the 5' RACE reads with MiXCR, giving one entry per CDR3 protein. The repertoire holds 350,000 to 450,000 distinct CDR3 sequences, with 25% to 30% as singletons. Sequencing was carried out using PBMCs or a T cell subset sorted from them (not recorded which). The receptors shown here come from an adult woman who had mild COVID-19 (a few samples of this study predate the infection). Cell type and time point are not known.

The table lists this clonotype with a count of one. The V call is TRBV12-3 or TRBV12-4, the J call TRBJ2-4, with 9 bases that match TRBD1. The CDR3 runs to 14 residues. V dropped 6 bases and J dropped 7; count of bases not matched to a gene: 7. The CDR3 here is CASRLTGGRNIQYF. CDR3 nucleotides: TGTGCCAGCAGACTCACAGGGGGCAGGAACATTCAGTACTTC.

V usage is TRBV27 and J usage is TRBJ1-6; no reliable D call. Between the trimmed V and J ends, which lost 5 bases and 0 bases, there was a span of 11 bases. The CDR3 runs to 16 residues. Germline CDR1 reads MNHEY; CDR2 reads SMNVEV (reference sequence). The CDR3 coding sequence is TGTGCCAGCAGTGTTAGGGCAAGCTCCTATAATTCACCCCTCCACTTT. Translating it yields CASSVRASSYNSPLHF.

The V call is TRBV7-8, the J call TRBJ2-5; D possibly corresponds to TRBD1 (6 bases). V lost 1 base, J lost 7 bases, and 10 bases lay in between. CDR1 is SGHVS and CDR2 is FQNEAQ in the germline V gene. The CDR3 covers 13 residues. The CDR3 nucleotides are TGTGCCAGCAGCTTAGGACAGGCGGGGACCCAGTACTTC. Translating it yields CASSLGQAGTQYF.

This clonotype was observed a handful of times. The chain employs TRBV6-2 or TRBV6-3 and TRBJ2-3; 7 bases line up with TRBD2. This CDR3 region has 16 residues. The germline CDR1 and CDR2 sequences are MNHEY and SVGEGT. J lost 2 bases, V lost 6 bases, and 11 bases had no gene match. The CDR3 DNA is TGTGCCAGCAGATCCCCCGGTAGCGGGTTCACAGATACGCAGTATTTT. This translates into CASRSPGSGFTDTQYF.

The chain couples TRBV20-1 to TRBJ2-7; 7 nucleotides agree with TRBD1. CDR1 is DFQATT and CDR2 is SNEGSKA in the germline V gene (reference sequence). With V trimmed by 6 bases and J by 3 bases, 8 bases remained unmatched. The CDR3 is 13 residues long. The CDR3 coding sequence is TGCAGTGCCGACCGTGACAGGGTCTACGAGCAGTACTTC. Protein product: CSADRDRVYEQYF.

There are a few counts of this clonotype. The chain uses TRBV6-5 and TRBJ2-2; D may be TRBD1 (6 bases). The germline V gene encodes CDR1 MNHEY and CDR2 SVGAGI. The CDR3 is 14 residues long. V was shortened by 6 bases and J by 2 bases, with 10 bases between the two germline ends. CDR3: CASRLDSNTGELFF. The CDR3 nucleotides read TGTGCCAGCAGGTTGGACAGCAACACCGGGGAGCTGTTTTTT.

The rearrangement joins TRBV7-9 to TRBJ1-2, with TRBD1 matching over 8 bases. The CDR3 runs to 16 residues. With V trimmed by 3 bases and J by 4 bases, 10 bases remained unmatched. The germline V gene has CDR1 SEHNR and CDR2 FQNEAQ (reference sequence). CDR3 sequence reads: CASSFKGQERAYGYTF. DNA for the CDR3: TGTGCCAGCAGCTTCAAGGGACAGGAGCGGGCCTATGGCTACACCTTC.

This clonotype was seen a few times. The chain combines TRBV18 with TRBJ2-7; TRBD1 matches at 9 bases. V gave up 6 bases and J gave up 4 bases; unmatched junction bases: 10. The CDR3 loop spans 15 amino acids. CDR1 is KGHSH, CDR2 LQKENI, per germline. The CDR3 spells CASSLGGQGVYEQYF. The DNA for the CDR3 is TGTGCCAGCTCGCTCGGGGGACAGGGCGTGTACGAGCAGTACTTC.